This T cell receptor (beta chain) was sequenced during a study of shared clonotypes between healthy human individuals. On this clone: Its antigen remains unidentified.

The V and J ends lost 0 bases and 3 bases, in that order; junction bases with no gene match: 3. Germline V lookup: CDR1 WNHNN, CDR2 SYGVQD (reference sequence). The CDR3 totals 16 residues. Every subset's genomic DNA went evenly onto several immunoSEQ plates. Replicate PCRs run on unsorted PBMC used roughly 320 ng DNA, which was around 30,000 T cell genomes. Ten immunoSEQ deep assay plates were used to sequence unsorted PBMC DNA. The data were produced by immunoSEQ multiplex PCR, yet TCRdb's version contains in-frame clones alone and is incomplete. This sample has about 470,000 clones, with around 79% found just once. Whole-study results and caveats: Depth of sequencing was expected to influence donor clonotype sharing.

The TCR comes from a middle-aged woman in good health. Some clones in this sample may be carry-over from other donors' samples. The specimen sequenced was PBMCs. The chain recombines TRBV10-1 with TRBJ2-1; TRBD2 agrees at 9 bases. CDR3 sequence: CASSESPSGDYNEQFF. CDR3 bases: TGCGCCAGCAGTGAGTCCCCTAGCGGGGACTACAATGAGCAGTTCTTC.